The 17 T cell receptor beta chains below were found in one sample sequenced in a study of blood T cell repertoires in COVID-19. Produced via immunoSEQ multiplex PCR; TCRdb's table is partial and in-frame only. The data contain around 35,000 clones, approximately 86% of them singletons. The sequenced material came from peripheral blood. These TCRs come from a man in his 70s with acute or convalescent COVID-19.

The CDR3 sequence is CASNSGGSSGRVRTDTQYF. CDR3 coding DNA: TGTGCCTCAAACTCAGGGGGCAGTAGCGGGAGGGTTCGCACAGATACGCAGTATTTT. The gene calls are TRBV10-3 and TRBJ2-3; 11 nucleotides agree with TRBD2. The length of the CDR3 is 19 residues. Looked up from germline, CDR1 is ENHRY and CDR2 is SYGVKD. Losses at the gene ends were 11 bases for V and 1 base for J; bases not matched to a gene: 20.

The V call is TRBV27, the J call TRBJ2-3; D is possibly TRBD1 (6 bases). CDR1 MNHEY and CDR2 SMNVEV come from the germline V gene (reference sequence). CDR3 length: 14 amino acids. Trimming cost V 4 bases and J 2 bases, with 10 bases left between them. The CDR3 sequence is CASSYGQNTDTQYF. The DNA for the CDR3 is TGTGCCAGCAGTTATGGACAGAACACAGATACGCAGTATTTT.

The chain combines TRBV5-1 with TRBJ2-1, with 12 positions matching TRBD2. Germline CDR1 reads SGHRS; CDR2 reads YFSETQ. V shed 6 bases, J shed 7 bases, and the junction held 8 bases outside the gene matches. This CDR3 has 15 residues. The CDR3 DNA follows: TGCGCCAGCAAGGAACTAGCGGGAGGACTTAATGAGCAGTTCTTC. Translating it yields CASKELAGGLNEQFF.

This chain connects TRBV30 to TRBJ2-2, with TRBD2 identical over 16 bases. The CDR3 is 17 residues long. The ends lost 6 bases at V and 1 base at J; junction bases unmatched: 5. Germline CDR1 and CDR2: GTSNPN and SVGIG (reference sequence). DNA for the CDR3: TGTGCCTGCACGGGACTAGCGGGAGGGTTGAACACCGGGGAGCTGTTTTTT. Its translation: CACTGLAGGLNTGELFF.

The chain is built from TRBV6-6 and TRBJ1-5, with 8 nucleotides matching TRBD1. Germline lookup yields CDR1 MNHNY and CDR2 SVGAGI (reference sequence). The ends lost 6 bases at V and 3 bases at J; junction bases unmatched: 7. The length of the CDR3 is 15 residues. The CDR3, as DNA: TGTGCCAGCAGGCCGCGACAGGGGTCCAATCAGCCCCAGCATTTT. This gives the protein CASRPRQGSNQPQHF.

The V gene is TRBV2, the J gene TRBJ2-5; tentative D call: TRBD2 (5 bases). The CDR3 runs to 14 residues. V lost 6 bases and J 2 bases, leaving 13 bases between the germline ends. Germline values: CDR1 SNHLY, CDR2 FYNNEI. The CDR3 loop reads CASSERPGQETQYF. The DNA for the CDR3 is TGTGCCAGCAGCGAGCGCCCGGGGCAAGAGACCCAGTACTTC.

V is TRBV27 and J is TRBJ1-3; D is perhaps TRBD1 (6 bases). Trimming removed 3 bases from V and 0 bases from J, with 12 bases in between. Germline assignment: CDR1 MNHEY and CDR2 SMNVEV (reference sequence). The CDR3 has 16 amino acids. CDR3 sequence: CASSLRGGFSGNTIYF. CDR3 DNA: TGTGCCAGCAGTTTGCGCGGGGGCTTCTCTGGAAACACCATATATTTT.

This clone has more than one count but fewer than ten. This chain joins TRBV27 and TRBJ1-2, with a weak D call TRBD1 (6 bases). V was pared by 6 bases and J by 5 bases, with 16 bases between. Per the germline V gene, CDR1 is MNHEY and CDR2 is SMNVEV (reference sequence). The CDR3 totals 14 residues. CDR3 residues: CASSQGGAGYGYTF. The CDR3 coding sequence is TGTGCCAGCAGCCAAGGGGGGGCAGGGTATGGCTACACCTTC.

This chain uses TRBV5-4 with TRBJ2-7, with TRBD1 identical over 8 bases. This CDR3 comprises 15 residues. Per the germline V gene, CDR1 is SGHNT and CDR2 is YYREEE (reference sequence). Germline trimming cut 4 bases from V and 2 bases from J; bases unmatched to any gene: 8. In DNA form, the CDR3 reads TGTGCCAGCAGCCTCCGGACAGGGAGGCCCTACGAGCAGTACTTC. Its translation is CASSLRTGRPYEQYF.

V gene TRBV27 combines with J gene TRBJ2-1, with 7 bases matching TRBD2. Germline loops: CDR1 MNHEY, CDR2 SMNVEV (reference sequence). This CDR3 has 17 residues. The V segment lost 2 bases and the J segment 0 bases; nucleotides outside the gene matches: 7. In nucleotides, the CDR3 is TGTGCCAGCAGTTTAGAGACTAGCTCACTCTCCTACAATGAGCAGTTCTTC. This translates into CASSLETSSLSYNEQFF.

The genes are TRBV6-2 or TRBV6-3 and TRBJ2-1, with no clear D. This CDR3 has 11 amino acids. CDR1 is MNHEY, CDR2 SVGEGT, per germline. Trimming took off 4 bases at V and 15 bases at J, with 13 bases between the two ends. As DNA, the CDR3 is TGTGCCAGCAGTTCTGAGTATACTCCGTTCTTC. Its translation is CASSSEYTPFF.

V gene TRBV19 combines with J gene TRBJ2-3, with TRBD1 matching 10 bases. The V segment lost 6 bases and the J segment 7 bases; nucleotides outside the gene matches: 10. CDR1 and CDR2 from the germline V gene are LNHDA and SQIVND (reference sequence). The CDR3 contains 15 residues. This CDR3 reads CASSVGGQGGHTQYF. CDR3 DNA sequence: TGTGCCAGTAGCGTCGGCGGACAGGGGGGACATACGCAGTATTTT.

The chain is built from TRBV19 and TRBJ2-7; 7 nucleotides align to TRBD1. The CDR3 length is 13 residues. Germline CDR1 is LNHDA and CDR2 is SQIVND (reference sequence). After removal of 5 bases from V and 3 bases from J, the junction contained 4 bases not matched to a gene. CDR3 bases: TGTGCCAGTAGTCTCACAGGGGTCTACGAGCAGTACTTC. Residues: CASSLTGVYEQYF.

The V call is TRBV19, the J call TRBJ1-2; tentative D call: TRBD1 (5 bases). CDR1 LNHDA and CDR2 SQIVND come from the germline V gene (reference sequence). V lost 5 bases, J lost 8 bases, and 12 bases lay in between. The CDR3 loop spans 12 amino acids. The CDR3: CASSQGPEGYTF. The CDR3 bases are TGTGCCAGTAGTCAGGGCCCGGAGGGCTACACCTTC.

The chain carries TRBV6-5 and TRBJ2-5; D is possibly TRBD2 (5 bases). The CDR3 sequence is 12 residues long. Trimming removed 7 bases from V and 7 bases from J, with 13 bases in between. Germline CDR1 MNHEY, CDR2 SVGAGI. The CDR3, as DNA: TGTGCCAGCACCCTCGAGGCGGGGACCCAGTACTTC. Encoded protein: CASTLEAGTQYF.

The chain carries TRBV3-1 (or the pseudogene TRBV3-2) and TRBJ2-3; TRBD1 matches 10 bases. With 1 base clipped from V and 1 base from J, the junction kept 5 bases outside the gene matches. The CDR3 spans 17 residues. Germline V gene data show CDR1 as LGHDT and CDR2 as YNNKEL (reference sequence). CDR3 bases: TGTGCCAGCAGCCAAGTTATGACAGGGGGCGGCACAGATACGCAGTATTTT. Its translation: CASSQVMTGGGTDTQYF.

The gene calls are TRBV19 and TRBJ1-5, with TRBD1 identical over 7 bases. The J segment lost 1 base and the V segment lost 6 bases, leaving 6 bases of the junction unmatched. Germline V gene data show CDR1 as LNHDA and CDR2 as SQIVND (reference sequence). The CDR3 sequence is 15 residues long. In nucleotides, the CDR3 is TGTGCCAGTAGCATACAGGGGAGCAGCAATCAGCCCCAGCATTTT. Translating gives CASSIQGSSNQPQHF.